These 29 T cell receptor beta chains share one sample of origin, sequenced in a study of T-cell memory formation after mild COVID-19. TCRdb reanalysed the 5' RACE reads using MiXCR and keeps one entry per CDR3 protein. The sample lists 110,000 to 150,000 distinct CDR3 sequences; about 25% were seen once. Sequencing was performed on PBMCs or a T cell subset sorted from them (not recorded which). Receptor source: an adult woman who had mild COVID-19 (a few samples of this study predate the infection). Cell type and time point are not known.

The rearrangement links TRBV6-1 to TRBJ2-3; D gene unclear. In germline, CDR1 is MNHNS, CDR2 SASEGT. The CDR3 is 11 amino acids. Between the trimmed V and J ends, which lost 0 bases and 7 bases, there was a span of 2 bases. In DNA, the CDR3 is TGTGCCAGCAGTGAAGCGTATACGCAGTATTTT. The encoded protein is CASSEAYTQYF.

The CDR3 sequence: CASSPGGRHGNTIYF. Here the CDR3 DNA reads TGTGCCAGCAGCCCAGGGGGCCGGCATGGAAACACCATATATTTT. The rearrangement uses TRBV12-3 or TRBV12-4 and TRBJ1-3, with 8 bases fitting TRBD1. J was trimmed by 3 bases and V by 6 bases; bases with no gene match: 7. The length of the CDR3 is 15 residues.

The chain joins TRBV4-1 to TRBJ2-5, with 7 bases that match TRBD2. The CDR3 has 17 amino acids. The V and J ends lost 0 bases and 5 bases, in that order; junction bases with no gene match: 12. In germline, CDR1 is MGHRA, CDR2 YSYEKL. CDR3 loop: CASSQDSPWGGSETQYF. CDR3 in DNA: TGCGCCAGCAGCCAAGATTCTCCCTGGGGGGGGTCCGAGACCCAGTACTTC.

This clonotype was counted at least ten times. CDR3 DNA: TGCAGCGCCTACCCGGGACAGGGAACGGATGAGCAGTACTTC. Translated, it gives CSAYPGQGTDEQYF. J is TRBJ2-7 and V is TRBV29-1; 9 bases map to TRBD1. This CDR3 is 14 amino acids long. V trimming: 7 bases; J trimming: 7 bases; junction bases outside the gene matches: 14. Germline V gives CDR1 SQVTM, CDR2 ANQGSEA.

This chain links TRBV6-1 with TRBJ1-5, with a weak D call TRBD1 (6 bases). The CDR3 spans 15 residues. V was trimmed by 1 base and J by 9 bases, leaving 16 bases between them. CDR1 is MNHNS and CDR2 is SASEGT in the germline V gene. DNA of the CDR3: TGTGCCAGCAGTGAAGACATTTCTAGCAGGGGGCCCCAGCATTTT. Amino acids: CASSEDISSRGPQHF.

This clonotype was counted between two and nine times. The V gene is TRBV15, the J gene TRBJ1-1, with D maybe TRBD1 (5 bases). The V end lost 3 bases, the J end lost 2 bases, and 10 bases lay between the germline ends. Germline loops: CDR1 LNHNV, CDR2 YYDKDF (reference sequence). The CDR3 consists of 14 residues. The CDR3 DNA is TGTGCCACCAGCAGGAGGGGTACAAACACTGAAGCTTTCTTT. Its protein product is CATSRRGTNTEAFF.

This chain joins TRBV20-1 and TRBJ1-1; D possibly corresponds to TRBD1 (6 bases). V was clipped by 3 bases and J by 5 bases, with 19 bases between them. Germline V gene data show CDR1 as DFQATT and CDR2 as SNEGSKA (reference sequence). The CDR3 spans 15 residues. CDR3 sequence: CSARFIPGDGTEAFF. CDR3 coding DNA: TGCAGTGCTAGGTTTATTCCAGGGGATGGGACTGAAGCTTTCTTT.

In this sample, this clonotype turned up a few times. The V call is TRBV29-1, the J call TRBJ2-5, with TRBD2 matching 10 bases. Germline CDR1 reads SQVTM; CDR2 reads ANQGSEA. V lost 1 base and J lost 2; bases outside the gene matches: 7. This CDR3 has 16 residues. As DNA, the CDR3 is TGCAGCGTTGAAGTCGGAACTAGCGGGGATCAAGAGACCCAGTACTTC. This codes for CSVEVGTSGDQETQYF.

The rearrangement uses TRBV5-1 and TRBJ1-3; 9 positions match TRBD1. The CDR3 spans 17 residues. The J segment lost 0 bases and the V segment lost 0 bases, leaving 4 bases of the junction unmatched. Germline V gene sequence: CDR1 SGHRS, CDR2 YFSETQ. The DNA of the CDR3 is TGCGCCAGCAGCTTGGGCCCGGGACAGGGCTCTGGAAACACCATATATTTT. Translation gives CASSLGPGQGSGNTIYF.

In DNA form, the CDR3 reads TGTGCCAGCAGTGATAAGGGCCGGCACACAGATACGCAGTATTTT. Amino acid sequence: CASSDKGRHTDTQYF. The V call is TRBV6-4, the J call TRBJ2-3, with no clear D. This CDR3 comprises 15 residues. Looked up from germline, CDR1 is MRHNA and CDR2 is SNTAGT. The ends were cut back, 3 bases at V and 2 bases at J, with 12 bases in the middle.

The CDR3 loop reads CASSLAVGLGTSGIYEQYF. DNA for the CDR3: TGTGCCAGCAGCTTAGCGGTCGGGTTAGGGACTAGCGGGATTTACGAGCAGTACTTC. The chain joins TRBV7-9 to TRBJ2-7; TRBD2 matches at 13 bases. CDR3 size: 19 residues. Germline V lookup: CDR1 SEHNR, CDR2 FQNEAQ (reference sequence). J was trimmed by 4 bases and V by 0 bases; bases with no gene match: 12.

The chain is built from TRBV7-9 and TRBJ1-2, with 8 bases lining up with TRBD1. The ends lost 0 bases at V and 4 bases at J; junction bases unmatched: 4. The V gene's germline CDR1 is SEHNR and CDR2 FQNEAQ (reference sequence). CDR3 length: 15 residues. CDR3 protein: CASSLADREAYGYTF. The CDR3 DNA reads TGTGCCAGCAGCTTAGCGGACAGGGAGGCCTATGGCTACACCTTC. Combining the CDR3 with reference TRBV7-9 and TRBJ1-2 gives the whole variable domain DTGVSQNPRHKITKRGQNVTFRCDPISEHNRLYWYRQTLGQGPEFLTYFQNEAQLEKSRLLSDRFSAERPKGSFSTLEIQRTEQGDSAMYLCASSLADREAYGYTFGSGTRLTVV.

This chain connects TRBV7-8 to TRBJ1-5; tentatively, D is TRBD1 (5 bases). Germline CDR1 and CDR2: SGHVS and FQNEAQ. CDR3 size: 16 residues. Trimming took off 5 bases at V and 4 bases at J, with 18 bases between the two ends. DNA of the CDR3: TGTGCCAGCAGCCGGGGTGGCGACAGAAGAAATCAGCCCCAGCATTTT. It specifies CASSRGGDRRNQPQHF.

In this sample, this clonotype turned up a few times. V gene TRBV4-3 combines with J gene TRBJ2-1; 7 nucleotides align to TRBD1. With V trimmed by 3 bases and J by 0 bases, 2 bases remained unmatched. The length of the CDR3 is 15 residues. Germline-derived CDR1 and CDR2 are LGHNA and YSLEER. CDR3 sequence reads: CASSHGTASYNEQFF. DNA of the CDR3: TGCGCCAGCAGCCATGGGACAGCCTCCTACAATGAGCAGTTCTTC.

The chain joins TRBV20-1 to TRBJ2-7; D might be TRBD2 (6 bases). This CDR3 is 11 amino acids long. Germline V lookup: CDR1 DFQATT, CDR2 SNEGSKA (reference sequence). V was clipped by 5 bases and J by 3 bases, with 8 bases between them. DNA for the CDR3: TGCAGTGCTTGGGGAGGCTACGAGCAGTACTTC. Protein product: CSAWGGYEQYF.

This clonotype came up a few times. The V call is TRBV29-1, the J call TRBJ2-5; 10 bases are a match to TRBD1. The CDR3 totals 15 residues. Germline trimming cut 2 bases from V and 3 bases from J; bases unmatched to any gene: 6. Germline CDR1 SQVTM, CDR2 ANQGSEA. Written as DNA, the CDR3 is TGCAGCGTTGAACCGCGGGACAGGGGAGAAGAGACCCAGTACTTC. It specifies CSVEPRDRGEETQYF.

The chain links TRBV4-1 to TRBJ2-3; the match to TRBD1 covers 9 bases. This CDR3 contains 17 residues. V trimming: 3 bases; J trimming: 4 bases; junction bases outside the gene matches: 11. Germline V gives CDR1 MGHRA, CDR2 YSYEKL. DNA of the CDR3: TGCGCCAGCAGCCACCGACTACAGGGGGCAGGTGCAGATACGCAGTATTTT. This gives the protein CASSHRLQGAGADTQYF.

The genes are TRBV6-6 and TRBJ1-1; D not certain. V lost 6 bases and J lost 6, with 14 bases in between. The CDR3 consists of 13 residues. CDR1 MNHNY and CDR2 SVGAGI come from the germline V gene (reference sequence). CDR3 sequence: CASSPISLPEAFF. As DNA, the CDR3 is TGTGCCAGCAGCCCAATCAGCCTCCCTGAAGCTTTCTTT.

This clonotype appeared many times. The rearrangement joins TRBV5-4 to TRBJ2-3; 10 bases are shared with TRBD2. The germline V gene has CDR1 SGHNT and CDR2 YYREEE (reference sequence). The CDR3 is made up of 15 amino acids. V trimming: 4 bases; J trimming: 2 bases; junction bases outside the gene matches: 4. The CDR3 DNA reads as TGTGCCAGCAGCCCGACTAGCGGGCTCACAGATACGCAGTATTTT. Translated: CASSPTSGLTDTQYF.

The chain carries TRBV18 and TRBJ2-3; D gene uncertain. Between the trimmed V and J ends, which lost 3 bases and 4 bases, there was a span of 20 bases. CDR1 is KGHSH, CDR2 LQKENI, per germline. The CDR3 covers 17 residues. The CDR3 sequence is CASSPRWQRSVADTQYF. The CDR3 region has the DNA TGTGCCAGCTCACCTCGTTGGCAGAGAAGCGTCGCAGATACGCAGTATTTT.

CDR3 nucleotide sequence: TGTGCCAGCGGACAGTTGAACACTGAAGCTTTCTTT. Amino acid sequence: CASGQLNTEAFF. This sequence joins TRBV2 and TRBJ1-1; D is possibly TRBD1 (6 bases). CDR1 and CDR2 (germline): SNHLY, FYNNEI. Deletions cut 8 bases from V and 0 bases from J, with 7 bases between. This CDR3 comprises 12 residues.

J is TRBJ2-2 and V is TRBV29-1; no firm D call. This CDR3 spans 14 amino acids. Trimming cost V 3 bases and J 5 bases, with 13 bases left between them. Germline V gene data show CDR1 as SQVTM and CDR2 as ANQGSEA. CDR3 region: CSVEPILTTGELFF. The CDR3 bases are TGCAGCGTTGAGCCAATTCTGACGACCGGGGAGCTGTTTTTT.

V and J are TRBV10-3 and TRBJ2-7; 10 bases agree with TRBD2. The CDR3 spans 15 residues. V dropped 6 bases and J dropped 2; count of bases not matched to a gene: 7. Looked up from germline, CDR1 is ENHRY and CDR2 is SYGVKD. DNA of the CDR3: TGTGCCATCAGCCTTCTTAGCGGGAGGACCTACGAGCAGTACTTC. Translating it yields CAISLLSGRTYEQYF.

This sequence joins TRBV20-1 and TRBJ2-1; 8 nucleotides agree with TRBD1. In germline, CDR1 is DFQATT, CDR2 SNEGSKA (reference sequence). V lost 2 bases to trimming and J lost 0 bases; unmatched junction nucleotides: 6. The CDR3 covers 16 residues. Here the CDR3 DNA reads TGCAGTGCTAGATTACAGGGGGGAGGCTCCTACAATGAGCAGTTCTTC. Translation: CSARLQGGGSYNEQFF.

The sample holds a few counts of this clonotype. V is TRBV29-1 and J is TRBJ1-2, with 7 bases aligning to TRBD1. The CDR3 spans 12 residues. CDR1 and CDR2 from the germline V gene are SQVTM and ANQGSEA. The V gene end was trimmed by 3 bases and the J gene end by 8 bases; junction bases not matched to a gene: 6. CDR3 DNA: TGCAGCGTTGACCAGGGGGATGCGGGCTACACCTTC. It translates to CSVDQGDAGYTF.

This clonotype has only a few counts. The gene calls are TRBV24-1 and TRBJ2-1, with no clear D. Trimming left V 4 bases short and J 1 base short, with 10 bases between. Germline V lookup: CDR1 KGHDR, CDR2 SFDVKD. The CDR3 runs to 15 residues. The CDR3 nucleotides are TGTGCCACCAGTGACCGGACCGTATCCTACAATGAGCAGTTCTTC. Translated: CATSDRTVSYNEQFF.

In this sample, this clonotype turned up a few times. This chain uses TRBV5-1 with TRBJ2-7, with a possible D match to TRBD1 (6 bases). The CDR3 loop spans 14 amino acids. Germline V gene data show CDR1 as SGHRS and CDR2 as YFSETQ. The germline V and J ends were trimmed by 0 bases and 4 bases, with 11 bases remaining between them. For the CDR3, the DNA is TGCGCCAGCAGCTTGGACAGGGAAGGATACGAGCAGTACTTC. Translation gives CASSLDREGYEQYF.

This chain links TRBV20-1 with TRBJ2-1, with D possibly being TRBD1 (7 bases). Deletions cut 0 bases from V and 0 bases from J, with 24 bases between. Looked up from germline, CDR1 is DFQATT and CDR2 is SNEGSKA (reference sequence). This CDR3 is built from 20 residues. The CDR3 DNA is TGCAGTGCTAGAGATGACGGAGGGACAGTGGCTAAGAGCTCCTACAATGAGCAGTTCTTC. Translation gives CSARDDGGTVAKSSYNEQFF.

The V and J genes are TRBV5-1 and TRBJ1-1, with D maybe TRBD1 (6 bases). The germline gives CDR1 SGHRS, CDR2 YFSETQ. This CDR3 region has 11 residues. V was cut by 2 bases and J by 11 bases, with 10 bases left in between. In nucleotides, the CDR3 is TGCGCCAGCAGCTTTGGGGGGCCGGCTTTCTTT. This encodes CASSFGGPAFF. The whole variable domain, remainder taken from reference TRBV5-1 and TRBJ1-1, is KAGVTQTPRYLIKTRGQQVTLSCSPISGHRSVSWYQQTPGQGLQFLFEYFSETQRNKGNFPGRFSGRQFSNSRSEMNVSTLELGDSALYLCASSFGGPAFFGQGTRLTVV.